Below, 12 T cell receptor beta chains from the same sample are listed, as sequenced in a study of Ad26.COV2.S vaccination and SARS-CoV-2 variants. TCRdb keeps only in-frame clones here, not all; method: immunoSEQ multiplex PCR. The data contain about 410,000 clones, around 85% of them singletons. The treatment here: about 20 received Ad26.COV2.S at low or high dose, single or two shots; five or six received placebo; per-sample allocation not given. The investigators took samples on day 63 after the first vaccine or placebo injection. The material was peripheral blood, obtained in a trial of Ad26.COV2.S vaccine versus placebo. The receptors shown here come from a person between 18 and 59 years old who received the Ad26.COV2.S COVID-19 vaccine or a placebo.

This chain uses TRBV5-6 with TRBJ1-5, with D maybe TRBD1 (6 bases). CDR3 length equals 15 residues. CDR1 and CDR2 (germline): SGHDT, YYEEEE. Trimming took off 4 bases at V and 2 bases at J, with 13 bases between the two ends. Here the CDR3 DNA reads TGTGCCAGCAGCCCCAATGGGGGGCGCAATCAGCCCCAGCATTTT. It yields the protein CASSPNGGRNQPQHF.

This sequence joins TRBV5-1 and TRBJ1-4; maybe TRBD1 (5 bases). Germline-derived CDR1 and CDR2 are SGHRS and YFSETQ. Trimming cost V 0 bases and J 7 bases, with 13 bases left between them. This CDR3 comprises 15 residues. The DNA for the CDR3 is TGCGCCAGCAGCTTGGCCTTGGGACTTGGTGAAAAACTGTTTTTT. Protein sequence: CASSLALGLGEKLFF.

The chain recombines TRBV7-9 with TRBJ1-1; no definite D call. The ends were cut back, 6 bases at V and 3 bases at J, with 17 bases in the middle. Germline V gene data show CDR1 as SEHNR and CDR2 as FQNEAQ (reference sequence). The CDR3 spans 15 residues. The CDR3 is CASRARATVDTEAFF. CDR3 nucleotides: TGTGCCAGCAGGGCTAGGGCCACGGTTGACACTGAAGCTTTCTTT.

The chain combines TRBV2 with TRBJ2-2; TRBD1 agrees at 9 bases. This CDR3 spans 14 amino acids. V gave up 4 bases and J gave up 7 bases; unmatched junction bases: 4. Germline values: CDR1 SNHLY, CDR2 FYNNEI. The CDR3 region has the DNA TGTGCCAGCAGTGCACAGGGGGCAGTCGGGGAGCTGTTTTTT. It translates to CASSAQGAVGELFF.

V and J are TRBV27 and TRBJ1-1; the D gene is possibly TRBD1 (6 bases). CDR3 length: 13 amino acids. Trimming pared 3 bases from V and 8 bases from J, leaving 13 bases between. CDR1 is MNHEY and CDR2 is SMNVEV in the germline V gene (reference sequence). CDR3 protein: CASSFLGQSEAFF. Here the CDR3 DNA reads TGTGCCAGCAGTTTCCTCGGACAGTCCGAAGCTTTCTTT.

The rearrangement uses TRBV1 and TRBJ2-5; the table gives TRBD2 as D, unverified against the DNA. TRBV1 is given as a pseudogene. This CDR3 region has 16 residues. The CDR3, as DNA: TGCACCAGCAGTCAAGGAGGGAGATCGAATGACGCGACCCAGTACTTC. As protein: CTSSQGGRSNDATQYF.

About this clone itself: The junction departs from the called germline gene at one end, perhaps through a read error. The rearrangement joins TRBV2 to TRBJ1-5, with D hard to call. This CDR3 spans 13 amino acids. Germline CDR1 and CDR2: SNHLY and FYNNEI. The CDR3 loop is CASSRVSTQPQHF. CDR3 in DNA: TGTGCCAGCAGTAGGGTTAGCACTCAGCCCCAGCATTTT.

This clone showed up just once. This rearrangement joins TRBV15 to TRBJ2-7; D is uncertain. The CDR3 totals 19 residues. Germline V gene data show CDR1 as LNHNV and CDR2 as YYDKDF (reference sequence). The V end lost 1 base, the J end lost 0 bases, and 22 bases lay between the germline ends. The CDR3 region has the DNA TGTGCCACCAGCAGAGGTCTAGTCCGGTCTAGGGTTAGCTCCTACGAGCAGTACTTC. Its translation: CATSRGLVRSRVSSYEQYF.

CDR3 sequence reads: CASSPPRGQTGELFF. The CDR3 nucleotides are TGTGCCAGCAGCCCCCCCAGGGGGCAAACCGGGGAGCTGTTTTTT. The chain joins TRBV9 to TRBJ2-2, with 8 bases fitting TRBD1. V shed 4 bases, J shed 5 bases, and the junction held 7 bases outside the gene matches. Per the germline V gene, CDR1 is SGDLS and CDR2 is YYNGEE. CDR3 length: 15 residues.

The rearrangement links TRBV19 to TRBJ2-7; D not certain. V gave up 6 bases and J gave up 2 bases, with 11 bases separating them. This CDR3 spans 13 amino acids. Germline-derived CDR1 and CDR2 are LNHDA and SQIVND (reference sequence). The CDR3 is CASSVRVPYEQYF. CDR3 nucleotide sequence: TGTGCCAGTAGCGTCCGGGTCCCCTACGAGCAGTACTTC. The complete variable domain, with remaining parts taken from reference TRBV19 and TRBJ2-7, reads DGGITQSPKYLFRKEGQNVTLSCEQNLNHDAMYWYRQDPGQGLRLIYYSQIVNDFQKGDIAEGYSVSREKKESFPLTVTSAQKNPTAFYLCASSVRVPYEQYFGPGTRLTVT.

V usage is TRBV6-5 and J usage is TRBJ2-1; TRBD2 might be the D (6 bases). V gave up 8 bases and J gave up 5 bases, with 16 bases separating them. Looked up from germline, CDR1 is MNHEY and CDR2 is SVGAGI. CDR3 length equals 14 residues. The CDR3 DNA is TGTGCCAGCGGGCGGGGAGGACCCCACAATGAGCAGTTCTTC. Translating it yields CASGRGGPHNEQFF.

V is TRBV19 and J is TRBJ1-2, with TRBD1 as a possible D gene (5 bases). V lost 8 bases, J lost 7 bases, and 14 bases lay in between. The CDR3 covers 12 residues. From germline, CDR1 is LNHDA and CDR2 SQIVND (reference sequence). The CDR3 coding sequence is TGTGCCAGTGGGACCGCGGAGAGTGGCTACACCTTC. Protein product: CASGTAESGYTF.